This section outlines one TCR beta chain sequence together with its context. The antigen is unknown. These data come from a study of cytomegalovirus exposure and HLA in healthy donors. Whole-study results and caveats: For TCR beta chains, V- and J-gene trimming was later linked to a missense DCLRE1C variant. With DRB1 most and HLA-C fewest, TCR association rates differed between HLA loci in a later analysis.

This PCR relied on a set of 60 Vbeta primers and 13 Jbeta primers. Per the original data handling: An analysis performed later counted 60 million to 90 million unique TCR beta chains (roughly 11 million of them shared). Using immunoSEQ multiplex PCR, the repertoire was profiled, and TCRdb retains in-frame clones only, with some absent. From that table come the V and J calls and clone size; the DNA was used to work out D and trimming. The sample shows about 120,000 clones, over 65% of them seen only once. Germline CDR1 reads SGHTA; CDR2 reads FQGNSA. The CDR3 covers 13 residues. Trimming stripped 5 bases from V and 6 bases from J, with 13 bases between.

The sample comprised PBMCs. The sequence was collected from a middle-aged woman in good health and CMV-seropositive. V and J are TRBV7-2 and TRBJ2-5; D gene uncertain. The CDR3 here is CASSLPSIKTQYF. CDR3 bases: TGTGCCAGCAGCCTGCCGTCTATAAAGACCCAGTACTTC.